The clone carrying this TCR beta chain was seen at least ten times. The source of the sample is a study of T cells after yellow fever vaccination. MiXCR, applied by TCRdb to the 5' RACE reads, yields one record per CDR3 protein. This table has 95,000 to 150,000 distinct CDR3 sequences, nearly 7.5% appearing once. The CDR3 spans 16 residues. Trimming removed 1 base from V and 1 base from J; junction bases left unmatched: 5. The germline CDR1 and CDR2 sequences are SGHTA and FQGNSA. The sequence was obtained from a man younger than 30 who received the YFV17D yellow fever vaccine. V and J are TRBV7-2 and TRBJ2-5, with TRBD1 matching 8 bases. The starting material was CD4+ T cells sorted from PBMCs, obtained 9 to 11 days after the first yellow fever vaccination. The CDR3: CASSLGIGQGQETQYF. The CDR3 nucleotides are TGTGCCAGCAGCTTAGGAATCGGACAGGGCCAAGAGACCCAGTACTTC.